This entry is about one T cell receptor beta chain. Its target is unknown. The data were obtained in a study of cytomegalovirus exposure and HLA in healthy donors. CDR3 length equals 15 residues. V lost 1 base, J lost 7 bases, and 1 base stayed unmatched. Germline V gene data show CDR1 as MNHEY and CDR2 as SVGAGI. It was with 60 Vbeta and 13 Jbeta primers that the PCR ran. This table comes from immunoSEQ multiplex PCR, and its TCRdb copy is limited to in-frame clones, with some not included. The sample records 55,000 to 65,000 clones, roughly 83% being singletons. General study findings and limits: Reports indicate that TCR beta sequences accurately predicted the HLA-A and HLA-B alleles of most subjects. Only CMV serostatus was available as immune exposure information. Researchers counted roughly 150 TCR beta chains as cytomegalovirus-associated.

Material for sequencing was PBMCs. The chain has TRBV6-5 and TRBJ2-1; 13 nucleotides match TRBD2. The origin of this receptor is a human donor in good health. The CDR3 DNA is TGTGCCAGCAGTTACTTGACTAGCGGGAGGAATGAGCAGTTCTTC. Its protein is CASSYLTSGRNEQFF.